This TCR beta chain originates from a study of blood T cell repertoires in COVID-19. In the study overall: Whether acute or convalescent, the COVID-19 samples came from the United States, Italy and Spain.

Measured with immunoSEQ multiplex PCR; TCRdb has only the in-frame clones, and not every one. The profile shows tens of thousands of clones, approximately 85% of them singletons. The TCR comes from a man between 45 and 60 years old with active COVID-19. Sequencing was performed on peripheral blood.

DNA of the CDR3: TGTGCCAGCAGTGCGACACTTACGAAGTACTTC. Translating gives CASSATLTKYF. The chain combines TRBV2 with TRBJ2-7; D is unclear. Germline CDR1 reads SNHLY; CDR2 reads FYNNEI. The V end was cut by 4 bases, the J end by 11 bases, with 12 bases between. This CDR3 region has 11 residues.